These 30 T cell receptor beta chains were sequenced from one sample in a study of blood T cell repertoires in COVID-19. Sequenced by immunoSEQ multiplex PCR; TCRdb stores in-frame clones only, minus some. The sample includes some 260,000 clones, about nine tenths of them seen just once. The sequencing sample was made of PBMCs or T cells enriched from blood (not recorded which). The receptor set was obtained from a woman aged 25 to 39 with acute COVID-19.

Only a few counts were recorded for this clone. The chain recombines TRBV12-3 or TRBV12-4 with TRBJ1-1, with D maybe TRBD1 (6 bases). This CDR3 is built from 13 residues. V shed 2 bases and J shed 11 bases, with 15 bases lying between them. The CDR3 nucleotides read TGTGCCAGCAGTTTAAGGACAGCCCGAGGGGCTTTCTTT. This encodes CASSLRTARGAFF.

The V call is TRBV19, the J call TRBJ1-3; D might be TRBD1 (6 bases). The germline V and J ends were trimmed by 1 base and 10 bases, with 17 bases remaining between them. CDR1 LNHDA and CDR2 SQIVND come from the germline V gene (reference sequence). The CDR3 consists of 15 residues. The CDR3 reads CASSIATRTASTIYF. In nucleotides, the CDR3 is TGTGCCAGTAGTATAGCTACCCGGACAGCATCGACCATATATTTT.

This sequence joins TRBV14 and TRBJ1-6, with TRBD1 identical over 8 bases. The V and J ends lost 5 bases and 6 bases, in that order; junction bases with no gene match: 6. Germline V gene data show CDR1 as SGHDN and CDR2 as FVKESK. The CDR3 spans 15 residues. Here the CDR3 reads CASSAGQGLNSPLHF. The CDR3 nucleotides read TGTGCCAGCAGCGCCGGACAGGGACTTAATTCACCCCTCCACTTT.

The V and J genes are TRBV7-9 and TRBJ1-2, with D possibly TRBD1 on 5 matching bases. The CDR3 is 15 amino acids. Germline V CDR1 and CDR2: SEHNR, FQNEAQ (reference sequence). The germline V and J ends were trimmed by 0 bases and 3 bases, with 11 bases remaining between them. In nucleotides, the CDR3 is TGTGCCAGCAGCTTAGCGCTCGACAGATACTATGGCTACACCTTC. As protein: CASSLALDRYYGYTF.

The CDR3 loop reads CASRPLGGSSYNEQFF. Written as DNA, the CDR3 is TGTGCCAGCAGGCCCCTTGGCGGGAGCTCCTACAATGAGCAGTTCTTC. The chain employs TRBV27 and TRBJ2-1; 7 positions agree with TRBD2. The length of the CDR3 is 16 residues. Germline assignment: CDR1 MNHEY and CDR2 SMNVEV (reference sequence). After removal of 6 bases from V and 0 bases from J, the junction contained 8 bases not matched to a gene.

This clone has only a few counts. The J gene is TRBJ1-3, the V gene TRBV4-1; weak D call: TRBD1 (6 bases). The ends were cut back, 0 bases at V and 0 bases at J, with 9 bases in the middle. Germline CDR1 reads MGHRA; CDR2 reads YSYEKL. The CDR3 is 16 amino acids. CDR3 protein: CASSQETRGSGNTIYF. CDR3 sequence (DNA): TGCGCCAGCAGCCAAGAAACCAGGGGCTCTGGAAACACCATATATTTT.

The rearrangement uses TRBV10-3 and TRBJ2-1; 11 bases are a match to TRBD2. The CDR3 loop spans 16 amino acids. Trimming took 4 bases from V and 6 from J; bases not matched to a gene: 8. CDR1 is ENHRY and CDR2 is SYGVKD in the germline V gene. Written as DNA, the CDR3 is TGTGCCATCAGTGTAACTAGCGGGAGCAGGGGCAATGAGCAGTTCTTC. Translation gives CAISVTSGSRGNEQFF.

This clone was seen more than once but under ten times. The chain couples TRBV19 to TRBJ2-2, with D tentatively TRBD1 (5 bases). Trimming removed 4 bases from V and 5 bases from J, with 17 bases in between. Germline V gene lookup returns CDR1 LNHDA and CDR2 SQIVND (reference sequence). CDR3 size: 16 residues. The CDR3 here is CASSKRKGLRTGELFF. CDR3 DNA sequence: TGTGCCAGTAGTAAAAGAAAGGGGTTAAGGACCGGGGAGCTGTTTTTT.

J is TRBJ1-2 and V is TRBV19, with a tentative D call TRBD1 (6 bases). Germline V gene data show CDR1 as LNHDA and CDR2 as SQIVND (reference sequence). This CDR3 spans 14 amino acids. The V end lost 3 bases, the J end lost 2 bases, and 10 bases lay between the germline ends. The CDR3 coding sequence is TGTGCCAGTAGTATCACAGGGACGAACTATGGCTACACCTTC. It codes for CASSITGTNYGYTF.

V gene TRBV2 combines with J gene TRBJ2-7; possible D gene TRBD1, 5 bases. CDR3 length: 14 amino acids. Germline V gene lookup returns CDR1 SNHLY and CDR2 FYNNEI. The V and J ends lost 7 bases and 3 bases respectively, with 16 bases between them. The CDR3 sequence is CASTGGQRNYEQYF. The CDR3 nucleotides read TGTGCCAGCACCGGCGGACAACGTAACTACGAGCAGTACTTC.

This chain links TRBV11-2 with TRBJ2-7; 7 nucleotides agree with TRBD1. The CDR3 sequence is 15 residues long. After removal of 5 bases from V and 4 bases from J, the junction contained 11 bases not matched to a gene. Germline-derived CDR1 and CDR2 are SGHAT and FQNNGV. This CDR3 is CASSPPGQYIYEQYF. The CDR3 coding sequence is TGTGCCAGCAGCCCACCGGGACAGTACATTTACGAGCAGTACTTC.

In nucleotides, the CDR3 is TGTGCCAGCAGCCTTTACAGGGGGGCATACGAAGCTTTCTTT. Its protein is CASSLYRGAYEAFF. This chain links TRBV6-4 with TRBJ1-1, with 8 bases that match TRBD1. This CDR3 has 14 residues. J lost 8 bases, V lost 6 bases, and 11 bases had no gene match. CDR1 MRHNA and CDR2 SNTAGT come from the germline V gene.

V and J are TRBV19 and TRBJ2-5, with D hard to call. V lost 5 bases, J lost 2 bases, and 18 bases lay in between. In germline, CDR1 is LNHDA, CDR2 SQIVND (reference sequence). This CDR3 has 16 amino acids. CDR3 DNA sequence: TGTGCCAGTAGTTCCCGTCGACAAGAACCTCAAGAGACCCAGTACTTC. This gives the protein CASSSRRQEPQETQYF.

The CDR3 DNA sequence: TGTGCCTGGAGTGGAGGGCCTAATGAAAAACTGTTTTTT. Protein product: CAWSGGPNEKLFF. This sequence joins TRBV30 and TRBJ1-4; no clear D gene. CDR3 length equals 13 residues. Germline-derived CDR1 and CDR2 are GTSNPN and SVGIG (reference sequence). Trimming removed 1 base at V and 3 bases at J, with 6 bases between.

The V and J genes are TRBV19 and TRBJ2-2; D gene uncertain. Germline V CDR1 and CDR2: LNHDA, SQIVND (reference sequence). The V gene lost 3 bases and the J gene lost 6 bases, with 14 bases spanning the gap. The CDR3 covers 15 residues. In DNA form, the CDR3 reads TGTGCCAGTAGTATGCCTCGTCAGTTATCCGGGGAGCTGTTTTTT. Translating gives CASSMPRQLSGELFF.

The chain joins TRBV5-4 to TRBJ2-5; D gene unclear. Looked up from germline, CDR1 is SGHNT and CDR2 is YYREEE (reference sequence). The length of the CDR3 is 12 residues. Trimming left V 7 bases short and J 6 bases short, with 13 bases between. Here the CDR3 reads CASGLQMKTQYF. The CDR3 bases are TGTGCCAGCGGCCTCCAAATGAAGACCCAGTACTTC.

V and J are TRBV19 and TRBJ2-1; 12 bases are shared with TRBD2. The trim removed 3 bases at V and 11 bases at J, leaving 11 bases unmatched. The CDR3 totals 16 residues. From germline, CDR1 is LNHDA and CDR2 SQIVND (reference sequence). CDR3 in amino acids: CASSIVASGRVYKQFF. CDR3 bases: TGTGCCAGTAGTATTGTAGCTAGCGGGAGGGTGTATAAGCAGTTCTTC. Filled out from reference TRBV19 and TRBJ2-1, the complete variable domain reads DGGITQSPKYLFRKEGQNVTLSCEQNLNHDAMYWYRQDPGQGLRLIYYSQIVNDFQKGDIAEGYSVSREKKESFPLTVTSAQKNPTAFYLCASSIVASGRVYKQFFGPGTRLTVL.

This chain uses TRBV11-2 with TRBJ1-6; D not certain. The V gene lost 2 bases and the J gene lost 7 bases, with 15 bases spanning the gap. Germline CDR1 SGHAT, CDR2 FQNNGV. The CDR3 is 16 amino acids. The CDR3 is CASSLFPGAQNSPLHF. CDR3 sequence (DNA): TGTGCCAGCAGCTTATTCCCTGGAGCCCAAAATTCACCCCTCCACTTT. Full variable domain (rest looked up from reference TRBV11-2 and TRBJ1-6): EAGVAQSPRYKIIEKRQSVAFWCNPISGHATLYWYQQILGQGPKLLIQFQNNGVVDDSQLPKDRFSAERLKGVDSTLKIQPAKLEDSAVYLCASSLFPGAQNSPLHFGNGTRLTVT.

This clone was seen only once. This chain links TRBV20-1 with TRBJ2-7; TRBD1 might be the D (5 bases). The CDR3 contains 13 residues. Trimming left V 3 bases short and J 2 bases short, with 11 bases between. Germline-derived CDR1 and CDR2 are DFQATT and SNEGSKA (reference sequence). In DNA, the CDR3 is TGCAGTGCTAGTAAAGGGGTACCCTACGAGCAGTACTTC. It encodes CSASKGVPYEQYF.

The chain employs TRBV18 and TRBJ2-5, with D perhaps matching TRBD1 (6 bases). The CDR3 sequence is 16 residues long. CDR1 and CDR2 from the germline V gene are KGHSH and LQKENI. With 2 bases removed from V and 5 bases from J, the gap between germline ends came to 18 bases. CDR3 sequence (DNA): TGTGCCAGCTCACCATACTCCCTTACAGGGTGGGAGACCCAGTACTTC. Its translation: CASSPYSLTGWETQYF.

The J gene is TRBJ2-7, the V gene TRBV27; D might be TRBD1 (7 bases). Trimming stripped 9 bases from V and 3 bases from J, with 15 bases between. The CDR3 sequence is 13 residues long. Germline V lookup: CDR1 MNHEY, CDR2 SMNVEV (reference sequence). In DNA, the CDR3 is TGTGCCAGGGAGGGGGCGGTGGGCTACGAGCAGTACTTC. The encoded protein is CAREGAVGYEQYF.

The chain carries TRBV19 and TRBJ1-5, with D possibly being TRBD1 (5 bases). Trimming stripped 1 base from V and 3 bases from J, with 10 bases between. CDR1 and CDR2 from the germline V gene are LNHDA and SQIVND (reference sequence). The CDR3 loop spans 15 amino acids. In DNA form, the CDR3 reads TGTGCCAGTAGTATAGGGCTGGGGCACAATCAGCCCCAGCATTTT. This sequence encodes CASSIGLGHNQPQHF.

The CDR3 region has the DNA TGTGCCAGCAGTTTCCAAGACAGGGGGCTGGGTGAAGCTTTCTTT. Amino acid sequence: CASSFQDRGLGEAFF. V usage is TRBV6-5 and J usage is TRBJ1-1, with 10 nucleotides matching TRBD1. The CDR3 length is 15 residues. The germline gives CDR1 MNHEY, CDR2 SVGAGI. The V and J ends lost 4 bases and 7 bases, in that order; junction bases with no gene match: 9.

The CDR3 region has the DNA TGTGCCAGCAGCAGCCGGGGAGTAGAAGCTTTCTTT. It specifies CASSSRGVEAFF. V and J are TRBV7-8 and TRBJ1-1; D is undetermined. The CDR3 has 12 amino acids. Germline lookup yields CDR1 SGHVS and CDR2 FQNEAQ. The V gene lost 5 bases and the J gene lost 8 bases, with 12 bases spanning the gap.

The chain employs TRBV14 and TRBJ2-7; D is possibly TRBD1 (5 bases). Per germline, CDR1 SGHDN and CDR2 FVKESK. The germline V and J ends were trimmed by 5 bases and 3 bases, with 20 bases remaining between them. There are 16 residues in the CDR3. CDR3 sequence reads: CASSSGQGLPFYEQYF. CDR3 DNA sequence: TGTGCCAGCAGCTCCGGTCAGGGCCTCCCTTTCTACGAGCAGTACTTC.

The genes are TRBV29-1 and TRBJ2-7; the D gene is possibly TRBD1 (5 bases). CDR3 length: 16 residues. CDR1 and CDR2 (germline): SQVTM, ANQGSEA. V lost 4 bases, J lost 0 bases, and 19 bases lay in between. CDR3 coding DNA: TGCAGCGTTGGCGTGGGGCGTACGTTGTTCTCCTACGAGCAGTACTTC. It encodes CSVGVGRTLFSYEQYF.

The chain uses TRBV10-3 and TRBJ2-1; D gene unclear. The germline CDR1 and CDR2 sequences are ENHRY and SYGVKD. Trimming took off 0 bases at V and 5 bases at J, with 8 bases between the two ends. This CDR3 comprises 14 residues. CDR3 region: CAISESPGDNEQFF. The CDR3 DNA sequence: TGTGCCATCAGTGAGTCTCCGGGTGACAATGAGCAGTTCTTC.

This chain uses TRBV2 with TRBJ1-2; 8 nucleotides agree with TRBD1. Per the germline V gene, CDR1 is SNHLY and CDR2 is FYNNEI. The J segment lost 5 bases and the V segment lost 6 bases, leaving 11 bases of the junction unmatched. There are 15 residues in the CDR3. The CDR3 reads CASSPAGTGTYGYTF. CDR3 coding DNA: TGTGCCAGCAGCCCCGCGGGGACAGGAACTTATGGCTACACCTTC.

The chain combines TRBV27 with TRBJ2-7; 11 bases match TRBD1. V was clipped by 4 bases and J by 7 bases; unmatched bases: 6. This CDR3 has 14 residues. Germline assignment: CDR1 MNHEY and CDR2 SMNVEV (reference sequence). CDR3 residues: CASSWGQGVGEQYF. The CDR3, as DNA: TGTGCCAGCAGTTGGGGACAGGGGGTAGGGGAGCAGTACTTC.

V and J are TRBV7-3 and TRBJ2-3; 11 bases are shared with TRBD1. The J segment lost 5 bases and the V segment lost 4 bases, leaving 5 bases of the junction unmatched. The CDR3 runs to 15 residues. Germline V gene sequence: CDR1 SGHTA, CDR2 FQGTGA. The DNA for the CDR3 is TGTGCCAGCAGCTCGTCCGGGACAGGGGGAGATACGCAGTATTTT. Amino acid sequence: CASSSSGTGGDTQYF.